This T cell receptor beta chain was sequenced for a study of blood T cell repertoires in COVID-19. Across the study: Spain, Italy and the United States supplied samples that represented acute and convalescent COVID-19. The analysed material was cDNA or gDNA that came from T cells, B-cell-depleted T cells, or PBMCs.

Using immunoSEQ multiplex PCR, the repertoire was profiled, and TCRdb retains in-frame clones only, with some absent. The sample has 150,000 to 250,000 clones, approximately 85% seen once. Across 24 US areas, participants ranged in age from roughly 18 to 89 years. CDR1 and CDR2 (germline): ENHRY, SYGVKD. The CDR3 extends over 14 amino acids. V lost 4 bases and J lost 5; bases outside the gene matches: 7. This clone has only one observation. This TCR was sampled from a man aged 35-49 years who had recovered from COVID-19. The V and J genes are TRBV10-3 and TRBJ2-7; 8 nucleotides align to TRBD1. Sequenced input: PBMCs or T cells enriched from blood (not recorded which). CDR3 DNA sequence: TGTGCCATCAGTGCCACAGGGGGGAGGAACGAGCAGTACGTC. It encodes CAISATGGRNEQYV.